The 21 T cell receptor beta chains below come from one sample, sequenced in a study of early T cells in non-severe SARS-CoV-2 infection. One entry per CDR3 protein results from TCRdb running MiXCR on the 5' RACE reads. The sample has about 64,000 distinct CDR3 sequences, around 11% seen once. The sequencing here drew on whole blood, taken at baseline. These TCRs come from an adult who was a healthcare worker with PCR-confirmed SARS-CoV-2 infection or an uninfected control (not recorded which).

The rearrangement joins TRBV6-6 to TRBJ2-3, with D maybe TRBD1 (7 bases). CDR3 length: 15 residues. V was clipped by 5 bases and J by 3 bases, with 15 bases between them. The germline V gene encodes CDR1 MNHNY and CDR2 SVGAGI (reference sequence). The CDR3 region is CASSPQGGGTDTQYF. The CDR3 DNA reads TGTGCCAGCAGTCCCCAGGGGGGCGGAACAGATACGCAGTATTTT.

The chain carries TRBV20-1 and TRBJ1-4; D gene unclear. There are 15 residues in the CDR3. From germline, CDR1 is DFQATT and CDR2 SNEGSKA (reference sequence). Deletions cut 1 base from V and 0 bases from J, with 9 bases between. The CDR3 sequence: CSARVGAATNEKLFF. The CDR3 DNA follows: TGCAGTGCTAGAGTTGGTGCAGCAACTAATGAAAAACTGTTTTTT.

This clonotype was observed many times. At one of its ends the junction is not consistent with the germline gene, which may arise from a read error. The chain recombines TRBV9 with TRBJ1-2; D is possibly TRBD1 (5 bases). CDR1 is SGDLS and CDR2 is YYNGEE in the germline V gene. CDR3 length: 11 residues. DNA for the CDR3: TGTGCCAGCAGCGGGGGACGGGACTCTCACTTC. Translating gives CASSGGRDSHF. Together with reference TRBV9 and TRBJ1-2, the CDR3 gives the full variable domain: DSGVTQTPKHLITATGQRVTLRCSPRSGDLSVYWYQQSLDQGLQFLIQYYNGEERAKGNILERFSAQQFPDLHSELNLSSLELGDSALYFCASSGGRDSHFGSGTRLTVV.

This clonotype was detected many times. The chain recombines TRBV6-1 with TRBJ2-7; 7 bases align to TRBD2. After removal of 2 bases from V and 3 bases from J, the junction contained 7 bases not matched to a gene. This CDR3 spans 15 amino acids. Germline-derived CDR1 and CDR2 are MNHNS and SASEGT. The CDR3 reads CASSEQAGGSYEQYF. The CDR3 DNA reads as TGTGCCAGCAGTGAACAGGCAGGCGGGAGCTACGAGCAGTACTTC.

This chain joins TRBV5-1 and TRBJ2-5, with D uncertain. Germline lookup yields CDR1 SGHRS and CDR2 YFSETQ. The CDR3 has 16 residues. The V gene lost 4 bases and the J gene lost 1 base, with 17 bases spanning the gap. CDR3 protein: CASSISQDGIQETQYF. In DNA, the CDR3 is TGCGCCAGCAGCATCTCGCAGGATGGGATCCAAGAGACCCAGTACTTC.

This clonotype turned up a few times. This chain's CDR3 is CASSDGAENTEAFF. CDR3 DNA: TGTGCCAGCAGTGACGGGGCAGAGAACACTGAAGCTTTCTTT. The chain employs TRBV6-4 and TRBJ1-1; D is perhaps TRBD1 (5 bases). The germline V and J ends were trimmed by 2 bases and 1 base, with 8 bases remaining between them. The CDR3 is 14 amino acids. CDR1 MRHNA and CDR2 SNTAGT come from the germline V gene.

At least ten counts were recorded for this clonotype. This chain joins TRBV6-6 and TRBJ2-7; 9 nucleotides align to TRBD1. J was trimmed by 3 bases and V by 2 bases; bases with no gene match: 5. This CDR3 has 15 amino acids. Germline lookup yields CDR1 MNHNY and CDR2 SVGAGI (reference sequence). CDR3 protein: CASSYPGTGYYEQYF. The CDR3 DNA sequence: TGTGCCAGCAGTTACCCCGGGACAGGGTACTACGAGCAGTACTTC.

This clonotype was detected only a few times. The chain employs TRBV4-2 and TRBJ2-6, with D unresolved. The CDR3 contains 16 residues. Germline V CDR1 and CDR2: LGHNA, YNFKEQ. Trimming pared 0 bases from V and 0 bases from J, leaving 6 bases between. Here the CDR3 reads CASSQDWSSGANVLTF. The DNA for the CDR3 is TGTGCCAGCAGCCAAGATTGGAGCTCTGGGGCCAACGTCCTGACTTTC.

The genes are TRBV7-2 and TRBJ2-1; 7 nucleotides align to TRBD2. The CDR3 is made up of 15 amino acids. The ends lost 2 bases at V and 2 bases at J; junction bases unmatched: 3. Germline lookup yields CDR1 SGHTA and CDR2 FQGNSA. The CDR3 is CASSLRLAPYNEQFF. The CDR3 region has the DNA TGTGCCAGCAGCTTAAGACTAGCCCCCTACAATGAGCAGTTCTTC.

The V and J genes are TRBV7-9 and TRBJ2-1, with 7 bases fitting TRBD2. The ends lost 5 bases at V and 8 bases at J; junction bases unmatched: 9. Germline loops: CDR1 SEHNR, CDR2 FQNEAQ (reference sequence). The CDR3 length is 14 residues. CDR3 in DNA: TGTGCCAGCAGCCCGGGACTACCAGTGCATGAGCAGTTCTTC. Amino acid sequence: CASSPGLPVHEQFF.

The chain recombines TRBV7-8 with TRBJ1-5; no clear D. The CDR3 totals 16 residues. Germline V gives CDR1 SGHVS, CDR2 FQNEAQ. Trimming cost V 5 bases and J 6 bases, with 20 bases left between them. The CDR3 spells CASSPSRFRVGQPQHF. Here the CDR3 DNA reads TGTGCCAGCAGCCCCTCCCGGTTCCGGGTGGGTCAGCCCCAGCATTTT.

The rearrangement uses TRBV11-2 and TRBJ2-7; no reliable D call. This CDR3 contains 11 residues. Trimming cost V 2 bases and J 4 bases, with 3 bases left between them. Germline loops: CDR1 SGHAT, CDR2 FQNNGV. The CDR3 DNA is TGTGCCAGCAGCTTACGGTACGAGCAGTACTTC. This gives the protein CASSLRYEQYF.

There are a few counts of this clonotype. The genes are TRBV11-2 and TRBJ2-7, with 7 bases fitting TRBD2. The CDR3 extends over 12 amino acids. The ends lost 8 bases at V and 1 base at J; junction bases unmatched: 2. Germline V lookup: CDR1 SGHAT, CDR2 FQNNGV. CDR3 in DNA: TGTGCCAGCCGGGGGGTTTCCTACGAGCAGTACTTC. This sequence encodes CASRGVSYEQYF.

This clonotype showed up many times. Here the CDR3 reads CAWWTGETQYF. The CDR3 DNA is TGTGCCTGGTGGACGGGAGAGACCCAGTACTTC. The chain uses TRBV30 and TRBJ2-5; D gene unclear. Germline V lookup: CDR1 GTSNPN, CDR2 SVGIG (reference sequence). The CDR3 is made up of 11 amino acids. The V end was cut by 5 bases, the J end by 4 bases, with 8 bases between.

This chain joins TRBV12-5 and TRBJ2-1; TRBD1 aligns across 8 bases. Trimming cost V 6 bases and J 5 bases; bases outside gene matches: 12. The CDR3 loop spans 16 amino acids. CDR1 and CDR2 from the germline V gene are LGHNT and FRNRAP. The CDR3 is CASGGPPDRADNEQFF. The CDR3 coding sequence is TGTGCTAGTGGCGGCCCTCCGGACAGGGCTGACAATGAGCAGTTCTTC.

This chain uses TRBV27 with TRBJ2-1; no clear D. Germline CDR1 is MNHEY and CDR2 is SMNVEV (reference sequence). This CDR3 has 11 amino acids. V was clipped by 2 bases and J by 8 bases, with 4 bases between them. The CDR3 nucleotides read TGTGCCAGCAGTTTACTGGATGAGCAGTTCTTC. Protein sequence: CASSLLDEQFF.

This clonotype turned up a few times. The chain combines TRBV6-4 with TRBJ2-2; 9 bases agree with TRBD1. The trim removed 5 bases at V and 3 bases at J, leaving 1 base unmatched. This CDR3 region has 14 residues. Germline V lookup: CDR1 MRHNA, CDR2 SNTAGT. Written as DNA, the CDR3 is TGTGCCAGCAGTCGGACAGGGGACACCGGGGAGCTGTTTTTT. Translation: CASSRTGDTGELFF.

This chain connects TRBV29-1 to TRBJ1-3; no firm D call. Germline V CDR1 and CDR2: SQVTM, ANQGSEA. V was clipped by 5 bases and J by 3 bases, with 8 bases between them. This CDR3 is built from 12 residues. In DNA, the CDR3 is TGCAGCGTTTCCTTTCTTGGAAACACCATATATTTT. It specifies CSVSFLGNTIYF.

This clonotype was recorded many times. The rearrangement joins TRBV3-1 to TRBJ2-2, with D perhaps given as TRBD1 or TRBD2 (5 bases each). V lost 4 bases and J lost 2, with 11 bases in between. The CDR3 totals 15 residues. CDR1 is LGHDT and CDR2 is YNNKEL in the germline V gene (reference sequence). The CDR3 sequence: CASSPGTDNTGELFF. The CDR3 nucleotides are TGTGCCAGCAGCCCCGGGACGGATAACACCGGGGAGCTGTTTTTT.

This chain joins TRBV7-6 and TRBJ2-1; tentatively, D is TRBD2 (7 bases). V lost 2 bases to trimming and J lost 7 bases, with 15 bases between them. The CDR3 has 15 amino acids. Looked up from germline, CDR1 is SGHVS and CDR2 is FNYEAQ. The chain's CDR3 is CASSLPLGGPNEQFF. DNA for the CDR3: TGTGCCAGCAGCTTACCCCTGGGGGGGCCTAATGAGCAGTTCTTC.

This clonotype was seen at least ten times. The gene calls are TRBV19 and TRBJ2-5, with TRBD1 matching 8 bases. V dropped 3 bases and J dropped 4; count of bases not matched to a gene: 7. The CDR3 runs to 15 residues. Per the germline V gene, CDR1 is LNHDA and CDR2 is SQIVND (reference sequence). The CDR3 region is CASSMDRTGRETQYF. The DNA of the CDR3 is TGTGCCAGTAGTATGGATAGGACAGGGCGAGAGACCCAGTACTTC.